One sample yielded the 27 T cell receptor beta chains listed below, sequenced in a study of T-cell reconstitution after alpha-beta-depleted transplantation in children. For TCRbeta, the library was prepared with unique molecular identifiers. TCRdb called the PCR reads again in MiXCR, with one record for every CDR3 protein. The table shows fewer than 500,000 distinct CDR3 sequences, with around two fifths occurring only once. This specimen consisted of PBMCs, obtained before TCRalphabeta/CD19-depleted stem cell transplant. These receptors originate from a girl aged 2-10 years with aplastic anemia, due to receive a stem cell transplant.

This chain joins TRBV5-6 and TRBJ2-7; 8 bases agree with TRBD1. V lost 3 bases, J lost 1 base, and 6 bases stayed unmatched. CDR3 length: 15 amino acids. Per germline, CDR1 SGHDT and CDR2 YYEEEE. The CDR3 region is CASSSGTGFSYEQYF. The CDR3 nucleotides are TGTGCCAGCAGCTCTGGGACAGGTTTTTCCTACGAGCAGTACTTC.

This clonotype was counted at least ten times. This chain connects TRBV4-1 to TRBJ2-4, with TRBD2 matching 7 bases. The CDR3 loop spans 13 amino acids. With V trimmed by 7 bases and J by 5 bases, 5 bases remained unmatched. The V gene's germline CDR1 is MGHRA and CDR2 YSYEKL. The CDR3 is CASKASGQNIQYF. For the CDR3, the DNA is TGCGCCAGCAAGGCTAGCGGACAAAACATTCAGTACTTC.

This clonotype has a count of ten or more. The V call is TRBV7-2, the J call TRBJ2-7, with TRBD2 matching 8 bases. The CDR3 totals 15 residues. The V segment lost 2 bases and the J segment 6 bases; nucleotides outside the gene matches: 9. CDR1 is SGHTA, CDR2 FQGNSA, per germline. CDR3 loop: CASSLSGRGPAEQYF. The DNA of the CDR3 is TGTGCCAGCAGCTTAAGCGGGAGAGGACCGGCCGAGCAGTACTTC.

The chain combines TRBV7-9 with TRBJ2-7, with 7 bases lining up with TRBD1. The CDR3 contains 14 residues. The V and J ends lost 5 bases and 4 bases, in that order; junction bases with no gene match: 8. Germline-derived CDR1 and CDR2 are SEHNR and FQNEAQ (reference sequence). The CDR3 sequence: CASSPTGTEYEQYF. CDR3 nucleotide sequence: TGTGCCAGCAGCCCAACCGGGACAGAATACGAGCAGTACTTC.

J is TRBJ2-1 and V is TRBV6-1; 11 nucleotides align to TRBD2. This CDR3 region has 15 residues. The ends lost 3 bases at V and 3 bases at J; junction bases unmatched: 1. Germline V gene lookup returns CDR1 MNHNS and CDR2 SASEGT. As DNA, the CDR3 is TGTGCCAGCAGTGACGGGACTAGCGGCTACAATGAGCAGTTCTTC. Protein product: CASSDGTSGYNEQFF.

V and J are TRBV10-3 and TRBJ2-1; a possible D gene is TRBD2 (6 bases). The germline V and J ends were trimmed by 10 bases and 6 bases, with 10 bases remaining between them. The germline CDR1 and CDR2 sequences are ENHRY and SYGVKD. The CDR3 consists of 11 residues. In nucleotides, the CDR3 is TGTGCCAGCGGGGTCGTCAATGAGCAGTTCTTC. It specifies CASGVVNEQFF.

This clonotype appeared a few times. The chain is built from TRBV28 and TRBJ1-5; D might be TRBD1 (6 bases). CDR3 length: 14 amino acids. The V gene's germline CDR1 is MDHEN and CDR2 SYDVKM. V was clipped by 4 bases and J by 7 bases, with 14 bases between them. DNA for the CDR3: TGTGCCAGCAGTTGGGCCCTCACAGGGCAGCCCCAGCATTTT. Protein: CASSWALTGQPQHF.

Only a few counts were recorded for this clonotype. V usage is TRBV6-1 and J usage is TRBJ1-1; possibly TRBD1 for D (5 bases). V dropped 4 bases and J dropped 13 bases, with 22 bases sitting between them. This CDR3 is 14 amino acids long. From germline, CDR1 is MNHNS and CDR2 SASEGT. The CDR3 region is CASSGLTGPLWGFF. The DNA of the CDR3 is TGTGCCAGCAGTGGACTCACAGGTCCCCTTTGGGGTTTCTTT.

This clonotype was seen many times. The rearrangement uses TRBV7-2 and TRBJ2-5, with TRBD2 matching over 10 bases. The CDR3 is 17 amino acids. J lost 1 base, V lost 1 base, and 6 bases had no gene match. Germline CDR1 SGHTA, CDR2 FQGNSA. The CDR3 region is CASSLGRAGGPQETQYF. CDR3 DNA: TGTGCCAGCAGCTTAGGAAGAGCGGGAGGGCCCCAAGAGACCCAGTACTTC.

CDR3 sequence: CASMERRDGGYEQYF. CDR3 nucleotide sequence: TGCGCCAGCATGGAGCGGAGGGATGGGGGCTACGAGCAGTACTTC. The chain joins TRBV10-2 to TRBJ2-7, with a tentative D call TRBD2 (6 bases). Trimming removed 7 bases at V and 3 bases at J, with 19 bases between. The germline gives CDR1 WSHSY, CDR2 SAAADI. This CDR3 has 15 amino acids.

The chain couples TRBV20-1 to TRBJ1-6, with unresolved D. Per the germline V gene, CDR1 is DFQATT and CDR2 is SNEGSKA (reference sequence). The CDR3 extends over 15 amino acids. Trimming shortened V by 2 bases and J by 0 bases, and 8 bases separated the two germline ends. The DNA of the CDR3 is TGCAGTGCTAGAAGGGTCAGCTCCTATAATTCACCCCTCCACTTT. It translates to CSARRVSSYNSPLHF.

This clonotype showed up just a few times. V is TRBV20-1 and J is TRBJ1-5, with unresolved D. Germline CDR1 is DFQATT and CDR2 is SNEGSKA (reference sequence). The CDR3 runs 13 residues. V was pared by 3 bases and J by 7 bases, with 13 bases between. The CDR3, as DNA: TGCAGTGCTAGCAACGGGGAGGGACAGCCCCAGCATTTT. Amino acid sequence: CSASNGEGQPQHF.

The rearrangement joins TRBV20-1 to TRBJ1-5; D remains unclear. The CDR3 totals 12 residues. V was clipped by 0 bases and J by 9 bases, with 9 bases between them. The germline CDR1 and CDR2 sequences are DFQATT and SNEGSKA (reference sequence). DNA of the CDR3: TGCAGTGCTAGAGAGGTCTCGGGGCCCCAGCATTTT. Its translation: CSAREVSGPQHF.

The CDR3 DNA follows: TGTGCCAGCAGCCCCGGACAGGGGGCGCAAAACTACTATGGCTACACCTTC. Translating gives CASSPGQGAQNYYGYTF. The J gene is TRBJ1-2, the V gene TRBV5-4, with TRBD1 identical over 11 bases. The V segment lost 4 bases and the J segment 3 bases; nucleotides outside the gene matches: 11. Germline V CDR1 and CDR2: SGHNT, YYREEE (reference sequence). This CDR3 is 17 amino acids long.

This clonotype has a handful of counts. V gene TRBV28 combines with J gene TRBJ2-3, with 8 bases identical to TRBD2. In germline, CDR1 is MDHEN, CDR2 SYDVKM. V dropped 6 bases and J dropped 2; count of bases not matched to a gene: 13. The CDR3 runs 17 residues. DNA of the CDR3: TGTGCCAGCAGCTCCATCCCGGCGGGAGGACCCACAGATACGCAGTATTTT. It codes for CASSSIPAGGPTDTQYF.

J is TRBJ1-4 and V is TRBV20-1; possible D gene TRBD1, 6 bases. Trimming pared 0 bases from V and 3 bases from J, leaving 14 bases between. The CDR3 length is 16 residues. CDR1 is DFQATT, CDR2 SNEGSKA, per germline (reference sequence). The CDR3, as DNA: TGCAGTGCTAGAGATCTGGGGGCTCTGGCTAATGAAAAACTGTTTTTT. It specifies CSARDLGALANEKLFF.

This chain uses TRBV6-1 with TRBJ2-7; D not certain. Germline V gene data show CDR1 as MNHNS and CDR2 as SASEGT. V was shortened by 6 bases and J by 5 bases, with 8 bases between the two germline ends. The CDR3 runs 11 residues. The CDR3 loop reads CASRAIDEQYF. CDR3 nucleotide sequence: TGTGCCAGCAGAGCTATTGACGAGCAGTACTTC.

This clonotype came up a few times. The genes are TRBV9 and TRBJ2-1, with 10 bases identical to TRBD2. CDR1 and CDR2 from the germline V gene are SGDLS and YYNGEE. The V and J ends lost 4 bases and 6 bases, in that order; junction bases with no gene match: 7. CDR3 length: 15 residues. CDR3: CASSTRTSGRNEQFF. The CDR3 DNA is TGTGCCAGCAGCACCCGGACTAGCGGACGCAATGAGCAGTTCTTC.

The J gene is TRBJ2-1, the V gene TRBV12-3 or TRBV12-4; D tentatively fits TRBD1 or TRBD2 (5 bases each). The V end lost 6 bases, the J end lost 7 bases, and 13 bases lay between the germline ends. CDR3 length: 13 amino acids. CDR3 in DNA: TGTGCCAGCAGCCCTGGGACGGTTAATGAGCAGTTCTTC. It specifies CASSPGTVNEQFF.

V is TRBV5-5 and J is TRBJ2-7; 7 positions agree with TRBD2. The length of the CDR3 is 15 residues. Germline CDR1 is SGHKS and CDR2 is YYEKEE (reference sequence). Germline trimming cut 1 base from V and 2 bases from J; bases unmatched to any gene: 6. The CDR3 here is CASSLFGGTTYEQYF. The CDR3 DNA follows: TGTGCCAGCAGCTTGTTTGGGGGGACTACCTACGAGCAGTACTTC.

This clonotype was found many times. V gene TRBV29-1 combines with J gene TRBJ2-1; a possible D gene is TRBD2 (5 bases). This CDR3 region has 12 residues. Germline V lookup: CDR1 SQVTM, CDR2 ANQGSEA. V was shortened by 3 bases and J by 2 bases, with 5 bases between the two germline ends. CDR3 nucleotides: TGCAGCGTTGACGGGACCTACAATGAGCAGTTCTTC. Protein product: CSVDGTYNEQFF.

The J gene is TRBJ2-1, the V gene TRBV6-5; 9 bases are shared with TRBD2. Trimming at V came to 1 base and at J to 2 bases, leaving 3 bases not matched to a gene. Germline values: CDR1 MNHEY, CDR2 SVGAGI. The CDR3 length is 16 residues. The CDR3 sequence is CASSYLSGGPYNEQFF. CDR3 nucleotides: TGTGCCAGCAGTTACTTGAGCGGGGGGCCCTACAATGAGCAGTTCTTC.

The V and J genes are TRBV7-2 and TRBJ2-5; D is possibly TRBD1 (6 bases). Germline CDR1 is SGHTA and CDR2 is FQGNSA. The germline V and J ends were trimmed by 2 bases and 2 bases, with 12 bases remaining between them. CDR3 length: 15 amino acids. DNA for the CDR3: TGTGCCAGCAGCTTAAATGACAGGCGTCAAGAGACCCAGTACTTC. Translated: CASSLNDRRQETQYF.

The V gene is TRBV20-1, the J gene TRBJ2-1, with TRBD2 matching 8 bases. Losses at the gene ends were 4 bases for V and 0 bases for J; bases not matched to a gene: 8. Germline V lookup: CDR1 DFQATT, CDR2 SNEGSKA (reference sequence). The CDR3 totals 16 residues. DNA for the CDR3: TGCAGTGCTATGGTCAGACTAGCGAACTCCTACAATGAGCAGTTCTTC. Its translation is CSAMVRLANSYNEQFF.

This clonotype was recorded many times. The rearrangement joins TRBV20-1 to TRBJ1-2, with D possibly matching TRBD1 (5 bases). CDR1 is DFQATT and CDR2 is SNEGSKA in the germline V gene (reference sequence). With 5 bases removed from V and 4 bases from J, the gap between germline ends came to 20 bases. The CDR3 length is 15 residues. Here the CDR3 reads CSAPPGRGRGYGYTF. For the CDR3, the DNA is TGCAGTGCTCCCCCCGGGCGGGGGAGGGGCTATGGCTACACCTTC.

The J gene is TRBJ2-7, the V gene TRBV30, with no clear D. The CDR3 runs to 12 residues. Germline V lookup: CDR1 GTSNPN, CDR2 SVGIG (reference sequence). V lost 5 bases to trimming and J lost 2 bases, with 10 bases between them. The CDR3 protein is CAWGASPYEQYF. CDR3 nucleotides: TGTGCCTGGGGTGCCTCTCCCTACGAGCAGTACTTC. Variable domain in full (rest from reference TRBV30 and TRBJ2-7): SQTIHQWPATLVQPVGSPLSLECTVEGTSNPNLYWYRQAAGRGLQLLFYSVGIGQISSEVPQNLSASRPQDRQFILSSKKLLLSDSGFYLCAWGASPYEQYFGPGTRLTVT.

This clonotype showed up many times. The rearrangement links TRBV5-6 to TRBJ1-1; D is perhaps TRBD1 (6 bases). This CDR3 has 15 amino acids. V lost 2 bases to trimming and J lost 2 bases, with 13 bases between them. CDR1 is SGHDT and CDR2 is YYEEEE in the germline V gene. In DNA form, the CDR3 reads TGTGCCAGCAGCTTTCGGAGGACAGCCAACACTGAAGCTTTCTTT. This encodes CASSFRRTANTEAFF.